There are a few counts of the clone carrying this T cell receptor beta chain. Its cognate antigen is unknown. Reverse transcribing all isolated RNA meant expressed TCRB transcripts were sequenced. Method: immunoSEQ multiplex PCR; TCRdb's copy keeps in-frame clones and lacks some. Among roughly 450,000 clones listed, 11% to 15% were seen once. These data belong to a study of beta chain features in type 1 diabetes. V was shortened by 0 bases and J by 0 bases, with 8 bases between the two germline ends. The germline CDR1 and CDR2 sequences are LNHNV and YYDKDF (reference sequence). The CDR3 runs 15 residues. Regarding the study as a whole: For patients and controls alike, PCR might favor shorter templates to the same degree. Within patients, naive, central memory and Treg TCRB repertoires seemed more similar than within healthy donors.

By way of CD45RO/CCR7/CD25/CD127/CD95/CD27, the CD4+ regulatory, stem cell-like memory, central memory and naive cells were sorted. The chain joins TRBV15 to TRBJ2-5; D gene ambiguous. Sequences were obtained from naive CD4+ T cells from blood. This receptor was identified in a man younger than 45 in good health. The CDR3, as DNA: TGTGCCACCAGCAGAGATCCGTACTACCAAGAGACCCAGTACTTC. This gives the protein CATSRDPYYQETQYF.